This T cell receptor beta chain is from a study of response to subunit inactivated influenza vaccine. TCRdb passed the RT-PCR reads through MiXCR, listing each CDR3 protein once. The sample holds a few hundred thousand distinct CDR3 sequences, roughly 12% seen once. Trimming took off 3 bases at V and 0 bases at J, with 20 bases between the two ends. This CDR3 has 18 amino acids. Germline-derived CDR1 and CDR2 are MNHEY and SMNVEV (reference sequence). These data were also reused for a study on T cells expressing NK-cell markers. That source adds: UMIs accompanied the 5'RACE template switching by which TCR beta cDNA was made.

Sequencing was performed on PBMCs from blood, taken on the day of vaccination. The rearrangement uses TRBV27 and TRBJ1-2; the D gene is possibly TRBD1 (5 bases). This TCR came from a man in his fifties or sixties who received an inactivated influenza vaccine. DNA of the CDR3: TGTGCCAGCAGTTTGAAGTTCGCAGGGCCCGGGGCTAACTATGGCTACACCTTC. Protein: CASSLKFAGPGANYGYTF.